Listed below are T cell receptor beta chains from one sample, sequenced in a study of human T cells and chemical hapten exposure. From the RACE reads, TCRdb called clonotypes with MiXCR, one entry per CDR3 protein. Of 300,000 to 400,000 distinct CDR3 sequences in the sample, 4% to 6% were seen once. The specimen was whole blood, collected in connection with sensitization to the hapten diphenylcyclopropenone (DPC). All receptors come from a woman aged 45 to 65 with alopecia areata. Some clones in this sample may be carry-over from other donors' samples. Each CDR3 is given with its conserved first and last residue. The D gene is left open where the match is weak.

v_call	d_call	j_call	cdr3_aa
TRBV2	.	TRBJ2-1	CASSENGNEQFF
TRBV28	TRBD1	TRBJ1-3	CASSPTLGQGYSGNTIYF
TRBV6-1	.	TRBJ1-1	CASSDTGFNTEAFF
TRBV28	.	TRBJ1-2	CASRGTVDFVVGYTF
TRBV6-5	.	TRBJ2-2	CASSYEGRNTGELFF
TRBV11-2	.	TRBJ1-4	CASRIRNRTTNEKLFF
TRBV7-2	.	TRBJ2-6	CASSLESGAGANVLTF
TRBV5-1	.	TRBJ2-1	CASSFAPYNEQFF
TRBV3-1	.	TRBJ1-1	CASSPRQKNTEAFF
TRBV27	.	TRBJ1-2	CASSSPGAGVNYGYTF
TRBV11-2	.	TRBJ2-1	CASSVLTTFGNEQFF
TRBV27	.	TRBJ2-3	CASSFFPMQYF
TRBV6-5	TRBD2	TRBJ2-1	CASSFRLAGGRSEQFF
TRBV20-1	TRBD2	TRBJ2-7	CSAEGLAGDYEQYF
TRBV19	TRBD1	TRBJ1-2	CASTTDRGYGYTF
TRBV5-6	TRBD2	TRBJ2-1	CASSGGLAGGRTYNEQFF
TRBV12-3/TRBV12-4	TRBD2	TRBJ2-3	CASIVGGVADTQYF
TRBV6-5	.	TRBJ2-2	CASSRLLFRGGTGELFF
TRBV6-2/TRBV6-3	.	TRBJ2-4	CASSYYGVQYF
TRBV12-3/TRBV12-4	.	TRBJ1-5	CASSPAYQPQHF
TRBV10-1	TRBD1	TRBJ2-3	CASSRGQGEEDTQYF
TRBV12-5	.	TRBJ2-2	CASGLVRQGYTGELFF
TRBV27	.	TRBJ1-1	CASSLWGLNTEAFF
TRBV20-1	.	TRBJ2-3	CSARGQTITDTQYF
TRBV5-1	.	TRBJ1-1	CASSTLLTGVGTEAFF
TRBV12-3/TRBV12-4	TRBD1	TRBJ1-2	CASSPGQGTDYGYTF
TRBV2	.	TRBJ1-1	CASSRGVGDTEAFF
TRBV12-3/TRBV12-4	.	TRBJ1-6	CASSLGGYNSPLHF